This T cell receptor beta chain comes out of a study of cytomegalovirus exposure and HLA in healthy donors. Study observations and caveats: TCR beta sequences reportedly predicted most subjects' HLA-A and HLA-B alleles accurately. Cytomegalovirus status was reportedly diagnosed by the classifier with high sensitivity and specificity. Usually a TCR sequence was rare, but some public TCRs were found in many donors.

As for this clone: Its antigen is not known.

Primers: 60 Vbeta forward and 13 Jbeta reverse. Only in-frame clones appear in the TCRdb table, and some are missing; sequencing was by immunoSEQ multiplex PCR. The sample has 130,000 to 150,000 clones; over 60% are singletons. This CDR3 spans 13 amino acids. V lost 2 bases, J lost 6 bases, and 3 bases stayed unmatched. CDR1 and CDR2 from the germline V gene are SNHLY and FYNNEI. Sequences were obtained from PBMCs. The clonotype was recovered from a woman aged 50 to 60 in good health and CMV-seronegative. V is TRBV2 and J is TRBJ1-1; 7 positions match TRBD1. As DNA, the CDR3 is TGTGCCAGCAGTGAATTTGGGACAGCTGAAGCTTTCTTT. Translating it yields CASSEFGTAEAFF.